The next 9 T cell receptor beta chains were all read from a single sample in a study of response to subunit inactivated influenza vaccine. Via MiXCR, TCRdb re-called the RT-PCR reads, giving one row per CDR3 protein. The sample includes more than 450,000 distinct CDR3 sequences, 6.5% to 8% of them seen just once. Specimen: PBMCs from blood, collected about 23 months after vaccination. These receptors were taken from a man between 50 and 69 years old who received an inactivated influenza vaccine.

In its sample, this clonotype was seen a few times. The chain is built from TRBV5-1 and TRBJ1-1, with D perhaps TRBD1 (5 bases). The germline V gene has CDR1 SGHRS and CDR2 YFSETQ. Deletions cut 5 bases from V and 1 base from J, with 9 bases between. The CDR3 is made up of 13 amino acids. The CDR3 bases are TGCGCCAGCAGGAACACAGGGAACACTGAAGCTTTCTTT. It codes for CASRNTGNTEAFF.

The chain employs TRBV7-2 and TRBJ2-1, with 8 bases that match TRBD2. CDR1 is SGHTA and CDR2 is FQGNSA in the germline V gene. V shed 3 bases and J 8 bases; nucleotides not matched to a gene: 3. The CDR3 sequence is 13 residues long. CDR3 sequence reads: CASSFAGGYEQFF. The CDR3 coding sequence is TGTGCCAGCAGCTTCGCGGGGGGATATGAGCAGTTCTTC.

This clonotype was observed a few times. V usage is TRBV19 and J usage is TRBJ1-1; 8 bases are a match to TRBD1. From germline, CDR1 is LNHDA and CDR2 SQIVND (reference sequence). The CDR3 covers 15 residues. The V gene end was trimmed by 5 bases and the J gene end by 5 bases; junction bases not matched to a gene: 10. The CDR3 DNA reads TGTGCCAGTAGTCTCCGGGACAGGCCGGGGACTGAAGCTTTCTTT. Translating gives CASSLRDRPGTEAFF.

This clonotype occurred a few times. The chain links TRBV4-3 to TRBJ1-6; no clear D gene. The germline V gene encodes CDR1 LGHNA and CDR2 YSLEER. V was cut by 0 bases and J by 7 bases, with 13 bases left in between. This CDR3 has 16 amino acids. Here the CDR3 reads CASSQESPGRNSPLHF. In DNA form, the CDR3 reads TGCGCCAGCAGCCAAGAATCCCCGGGGAGGAATTCACCCCTCCACTTT.

The chain couples TRBV10-3 to TRBJ2-2, with TRBD2 matching 7 bases. The germline CDR1 and CDR2 sequences are ENHRY and SYGVKD. The CDR3 length is 15 residues. The J segment lost 4 bases and the V segment lost 5 bases, leaving 7 bases of the junction unmatched. The CDR3 DNA sequence: TGTGCCATCAGTAAGCAGGGAGGGAGCACCGGGGAGCTGTTTTTT. Its translation is CAISKQGGSTGELFF.

This clonotype was counted only a few times. The chain combines TRBV11-3 with TRBJ1-5; D remains unclear. V shed 2 bases and J shed 5 bases, with 19 bases lying between them. The CDR3 consists of 17 residues. Germline V gene lookup returns CDR1 SGHNT and CDR2 YENEEA. Here the CDR3 DNA reads TGTGCCAGCAGCTTAAAAGGTTGCGGGGTCCTGGATCAGCCCCAGCATTTT. Translating it yields CASSLKGCGVLDQPQHF.

This clonotype showed up many times. This chain joins TRBV5-1 and TRBJ2-5, with D unresolved. The CDR3 runs to 13 residues. V was shortened by 0 bases and J by 5 bases, with 8 bases between the two germline ends. Germline assignment: CDR1 SGHRS and CDR2 YFSETQ. CDR3 coding DNA: TGCGCCAGCAGCTTGGAGGGATCGGAGACCCAGTACTTC. Protein: CASSLEGSETQYF.

This clonotype was detected only a few times. V usage is TRBV5-1 and J usage is TRBJ1-1; TRBD1 matches at 7 bases. Losses at the gene ends were 0 bases for V and 3 bases for J; bases not matched to a gene: 5. The CDR3 has 15 amino acids. The germline V gene encodes CDR1 SGHRS and CDR2 YFSETQ. The CDR3: CASSLDTGVYTEAFF. DNA of the CDR3: TGCGCCAGCAGCTTGGATACAGGGGTGTACACTGAAGCTTTCTTT.

This clonotype occurred a few times. This chain uses TRBV11-2 with TRBJ1-2; TRBD1 is a possible D gene (6 bases). V gave up 6 bases and J gave up 7 bases, with 15 bases separating them. This CDR3 region has 13 residues. Germline V gives CDR1 SGHAT, CDR2 FQNNGV. The CDR3 sequence: CASRPDTGPGYTF. The CDR3 nucleotides read TGTGCCAGCAGGCCCGACACAGGGCCTGGCTACACCTTC.